This T cell receptor beta chain was documented in a study of blood T cell repertoires in COVID-19. Overall study: Whether acute or convalescent, the COVID-19 samples came from the United States, Italy and Spain. T cells, B-cell-depleted T cells, or PBMCs provided the cDNA or gDNA that served as material.

In the authors' methods: Estimation of nucleated cell counts relied on the amplification of reference gene primers. Sequencing used immunoSEQ multiplex PCR; TCRdb keeps in-frame clones, though not all of them. V and J calls and clone size are copied from that table; D and trimming were computed from the DNA. The table shows about 110,000 clones, with approximately 82% occurring only once. This CDR3 is 14 amino acids long. Germline CDR1 is MDHEN and CDR2 is SYDVKM. The germline V and J ends were trimmed by 4 bases and 8 bases, with 17 bases remaining between them. This clonotype originated in a woman older than 75 with active or convalescent COVID-19. Sequenced material: peripheral blood. V and J are TRBV28 and TRBJ1-2, with D perhaps TRBD1 (6 bases). Here the CDR3 DNA reads TGTGCCAGCAGTTACCCCGAAGGGGGTCGGGGCTACACCTTC. Protein product: CASSYPEGGRGYTF.